This is a list of T cell receptor beta chains from one sample in a study of T-cell memory formation after mild COVID-19. TCRdb analysed the 5' RACE reads with MiXCR anew, one entry per CDR3 protein. This repertoire shows around 340,000 distinct CDR3 sequences, about an eighth found once; its top ten account for approximately 22%. Sequencing was performed on PBMCs or a T cell subset sorted from them (not recorded which). The receptors stem from a man between 18 and 29 years old who had mild COVID-19 (a few samples of this study predate the infection). Cell type and time point are not known. Both conserved end residues are part of each CDR3. The D gene is left open where the match is weak.

CDR3aa: CASSIQLFSYNEQFF
d_gene: .
v_gene: TRBV19
j_gene: TRBJ2-1
len: 15

CDR3aa: CASSSLRQGNTEAFF
d_gene: TRBD1
v_gene: TRBV5-6
j_gene: TRBJ1-1
len: 15

CDR3aa: CASSQAGLGKETQYF
d_gene: .
v_gene: TRBV4-2
j_gene: TRBJ2-5
len: 15

CDR3aa: CASSIAYNEQFF
d_gene: .
v_gene: TRBV19
j_gene: TRBJ2-1
len: 12

CDR3aa: CASSARGQGGYEQFF
d_gene: TRBD1
v_gene: TRBV11-2
j_gene: TRBJ2-1
len: 15

CDR3aa: CATQRAGSSGNTIYF
d_gene: .
v_gene: TRBV10-3
j_gene: TRBJ1-3
len: 15

CDR3aa: CASSPPGTGRSPLHF
d_gene: TRBD1
v_gene: TRBV5-1
j_gene: TRBJ1-6
len: 15

CDR3aa: CASSLAGTNNEQFF
d_gene: .
v_gene: TRBV11-1
j_gene: TRBJ2-1
len: 14

CDR3aa: CSAAAQDAKNIQYF
d_gene: .
v_gene: TRBV20-1
j_gene: TRBJ2-4
len: 14

CDR3aa: CASSTGQGWETQYF
d_gene: TRBD1
v_gene: TRBV5-1
j_gene: TRBJ2-5
len: 14

CDR3aa: CASSVGTGRSYEQYF
d_gene: TRBD1
v_gene: TRBV11-2
j_gene: TRBJ2-7
len: 15

CDR3aa: CASSLGPGGEETQYF
d_gene: TRBD2
v_gene: TRBV5-1
j_gene: TRBJ2-5
len: 15

CDR3aa: CASSMVAGTEAFF
d_gene: .
v_gene: TRBV19
j_gene: TRBJ1-1
len: 13

CDR3aa: CASRDSYKGNEKLFF
d_gene: .
v_gene: TRBV6-1
j_gene: TRBJ1-4
len: 15

CDR3aa: CASSQAAQEETQYF
d_gene: .
v_gene: TRBV4-2
j_gene: TRBJ2-5
len: 14

CDR3aa: CASSWGKGTEAFF
d_gene: .
v_gene: TRBV5-6
j_gene: TRBJ1-1
len: 13

CDR3aa: CASSPRGAGVGEQYF
d_gene: TRBD2
v_gene: TRBV12-3/TRBV12-4
j_gene: TRBJ2-7
len: 15

CDR3aa: CASSLATGNTGELFF
d_gene: .
v_gene: TRBV7-2
j_gene: TRBJ2-2
len: 15

CDR3aa: CASHPGNQPQHF
d_gene: .
v_gene: TRBV28
j_gene: TRBJ1-5
len: 12

CDR3aa: CASSLQGPGELFF
d_gene: .
v_gene: TRBV5-1
j_gene: TRBJ2-2
len: 13

CDR3aa: CSASGQPTNYGYTF
d_gene: .
v_gene: TRBV20-1
j_gene: TRBJ1-2
len: 14

CDR3aa: CATSRARLTAADTQYF
d_gene: .
v_gene: TRBV15
j_gene: TRBJ2-3
len: 16

CDR3aa: CASSPGTYAFF
d_gene: .
v_gene: TRBV12-3/TRBV12-4
j_gene: TRBJ1-1
len: 11

CDR3aa: CASSLRGGAEETQYF
d_gene: .
v_gene: TRBV5-1
j_gene: TRBJ2-5
len: 15

CDR3aa: CASTQTANTEAFF
d_gene: .
v_gene: TRBV19
j_gene: TRBJ1-1
len: 13

CDR3aa: CASSSGQGADTQYF
d_gene: TRBD1
v_gene: TRBV5-5
j_gene: TRBJ2-3
len: 14

CDR3aa: CASKSYNDYEQYF
d_gene: .
v_gene: TRBV5-6
j_gene: TRBJ2-7
len: 13

CDR3aa: CASSFHLSGGRPSTDTQYF
d_gene: TRBD2
v_gene: TRBV28
j_gene: TRBJ2-3
len: 19

CDR3aa: CASSSSRDIFEQYF
d_gene: .
v_gene: TRBV12-3/TRBV12-4
j_gene: TRBJ2-7
len: 14

CDR3aa: CASNPWGEGTGELFF
d_gene: TRBD2
v_gene: TRBV6-1
j_gene: TRBJ2-2
len: 15

CDR3aa: CASSLGGGKPYEQYF
d_gene: .
v_gene: TRBV7-2
j_gene: TRBJ2-7
len: 15

CDR3aa: CASSRDAGTGPYEAFF
d_gene: TRBD1
v_gene: TRBV18
j_gene: TRBJ1-1
len: 16

CDR3aa: CASSQRVRDTEAFF
d_gene: .
v_gene: TRBV3-1
j_gene: TRBJ1-1
len: 14

CDR3aa: CSAREFAGAGELFF
d_gene: .
v_gene: TRBV20-1
j_gene: TRBJ2-2
len: 14

CDR3aa: CSVDPKMRMDTQYF
d_gene: .
v_gene: TRBV29-1
j_gene: TRBJ2-3
len: 14

CDR3aa: CASSPGRAQETQYF
d_gene: .
v_gene: TRBV18
j_gene: TRBJ2-5
len: 14

CDR3aa: CASSQDADRDYNEQFF
d_gene: TRBD1
v_gene: TRBV4-3
j_gene: TRBJ2-1
len: 16

CDR3aa: CATSSLLGRDSSGANVLTF
d_gene: TRBD1
v_gene: TRBV15
j_gene: TRBJ2-6
len: 19

CDR3aa: CASSQDPGPRGEQFF
d_gene: .
v_gene: TRBV4-3
j_gene: TRBJ2-1
len: 15

CDR3aa: CASSPTDRGQPQHF
d_gene: TRBD1
v_gene: TRBV4-1
j_gene: TRBJ1-5
len: 14

CDR3aa: CASSLWRQGANSPLHF
d_gene: TRBD1
v_gene: TRBV6-2/TRBV6-3
j_gene: TRBJ1-6
len: 16

CDR3aa: CASSPYSGELFF
d_gene: .
v_gene: TRBV7-2
j_gene: TRBJ2-2
len: 12

CDR3aa: CSARAGGPRKETQYF
d_gene: .
v_gene: TRBV20-1
j_gene: TRBJ2-5
len: 15

CDR3aa: CASKPTGAHHEQYF
d_gene: TRBD1
v_gene: TRBV6-5
j_gene: TRBJ2-7
len: 14

CDR3aa: CASSQDLAFRSTDTQYF
d_gene: .
v_gene: TRBV4-2
j_gene: TRBJ2-3
len: 17

CDR3aa: CASRAGGNTGELFF
d_gene: TRBD2
v_gene: TRBV7-7
j_gene: TRBJ2-2
len: 14